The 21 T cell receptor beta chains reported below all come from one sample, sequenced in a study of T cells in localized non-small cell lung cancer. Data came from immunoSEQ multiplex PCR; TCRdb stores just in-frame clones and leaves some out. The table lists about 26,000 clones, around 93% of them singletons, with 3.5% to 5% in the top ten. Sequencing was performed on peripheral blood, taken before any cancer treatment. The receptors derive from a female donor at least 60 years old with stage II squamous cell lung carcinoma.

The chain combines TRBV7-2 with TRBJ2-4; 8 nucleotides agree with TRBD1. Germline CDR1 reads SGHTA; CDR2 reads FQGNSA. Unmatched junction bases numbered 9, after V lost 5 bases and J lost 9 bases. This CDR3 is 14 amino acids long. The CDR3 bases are TGTGCCAGCAGCCCCTTAGGGACAGGAGGCATTCAGTACTTC. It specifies CASSPLGTGGIQYF.

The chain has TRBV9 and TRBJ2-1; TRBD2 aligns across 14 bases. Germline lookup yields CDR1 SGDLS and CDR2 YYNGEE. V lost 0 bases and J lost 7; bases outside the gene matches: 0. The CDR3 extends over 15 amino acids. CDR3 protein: CASSVGTSGRNEQFF. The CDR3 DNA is TGTGCCAGCAGCGTAGGGACTAGCGGGAGGAATGAGCAGTTCTTC.

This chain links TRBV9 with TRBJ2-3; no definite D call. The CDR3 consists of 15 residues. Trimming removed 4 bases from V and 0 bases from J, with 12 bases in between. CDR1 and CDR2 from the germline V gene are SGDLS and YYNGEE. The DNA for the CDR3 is TGTGCCAGCAGCCCCTCCCCCTATAGCACAGATACGCAGTATTTT. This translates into CASSPSPYSTDTQYF. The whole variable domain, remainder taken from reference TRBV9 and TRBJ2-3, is DSGVTQTPKHLITATGQRVTLRCSPRSGDLSVYWYQQSLDQGLQFLIQYYNGEERAKGNILERFSAQQFPDLHSELNLSSLELGDSALYFCASSPSPYSTDTQYFGPGTRLTVL.

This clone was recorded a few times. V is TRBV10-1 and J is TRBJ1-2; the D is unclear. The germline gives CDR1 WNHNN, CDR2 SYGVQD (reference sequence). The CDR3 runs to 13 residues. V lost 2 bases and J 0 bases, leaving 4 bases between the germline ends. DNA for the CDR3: TGCGCCAGCAGTGAGGACGCTAACTATGGCTACACCTTC. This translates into CASSEDANYGYTF.

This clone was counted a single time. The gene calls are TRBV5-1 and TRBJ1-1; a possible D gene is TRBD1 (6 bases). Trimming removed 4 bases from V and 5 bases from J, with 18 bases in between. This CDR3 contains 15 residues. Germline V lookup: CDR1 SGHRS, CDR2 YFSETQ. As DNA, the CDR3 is TGCGCCAGCAGCCAGGACGGCTCAAGGGGGACTGAAGCTTTCTTT. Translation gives CASSQDGSRGTEAFF.

DNA for the CDR3: TGTGCCAGCTCGCCTTCAGGGGGCCGGACCGGGGAGCTGTTTTTT. Its protein product is CASSPSGGRTGELFF. The chain recombines TRBV7-3 with TRBJ2-2; 8 bases match TRBD1. V trimming: 8 bases; J trimming: 5 bases; junction bases outside the gene matches: 10. The CDR3 covers 15 residues. Germline lookup yields CDR1 SGHTA and CDR2 FQGTGA.

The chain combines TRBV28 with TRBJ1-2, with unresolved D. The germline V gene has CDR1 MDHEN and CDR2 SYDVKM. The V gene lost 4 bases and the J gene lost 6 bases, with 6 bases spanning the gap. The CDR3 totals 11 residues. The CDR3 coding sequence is TGTGCCAGCAGTTACACGGATGGCTACACCTTC. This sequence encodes CASSYTDGYTF.

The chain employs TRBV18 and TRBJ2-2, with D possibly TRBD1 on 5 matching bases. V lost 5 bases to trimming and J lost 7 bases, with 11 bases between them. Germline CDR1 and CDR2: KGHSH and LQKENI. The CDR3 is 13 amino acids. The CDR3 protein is CASSGSTGGELFF. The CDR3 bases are TGTGCCAGCTCAGGGTCAACAGGCGGGGAGCTGTTTTTT.

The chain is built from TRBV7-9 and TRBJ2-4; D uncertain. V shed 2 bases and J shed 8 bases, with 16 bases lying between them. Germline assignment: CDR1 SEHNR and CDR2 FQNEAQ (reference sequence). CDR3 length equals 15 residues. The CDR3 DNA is TGTGCCAGCAGCTTAACGAGCCCAACCAAGGACATTCAGTACTTC. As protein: CASSLTSPTKDIQYF.

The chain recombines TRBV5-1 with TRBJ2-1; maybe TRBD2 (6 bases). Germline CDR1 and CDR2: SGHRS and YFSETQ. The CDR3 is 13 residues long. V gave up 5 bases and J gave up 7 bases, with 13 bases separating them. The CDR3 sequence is CASRGAGRNEQFF. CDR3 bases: TGCGCCAGCAGAGGGGCGGGGAGGAATGAGCAGTTCTTC.

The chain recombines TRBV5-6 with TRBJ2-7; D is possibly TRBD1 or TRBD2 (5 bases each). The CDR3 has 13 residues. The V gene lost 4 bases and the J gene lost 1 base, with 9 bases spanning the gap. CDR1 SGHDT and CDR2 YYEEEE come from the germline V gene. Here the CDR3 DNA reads TGTGCCAGCAGCCGGGGCTCATCCTACGAGCAGTACTTC. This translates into CASSRGSSYEQYF.

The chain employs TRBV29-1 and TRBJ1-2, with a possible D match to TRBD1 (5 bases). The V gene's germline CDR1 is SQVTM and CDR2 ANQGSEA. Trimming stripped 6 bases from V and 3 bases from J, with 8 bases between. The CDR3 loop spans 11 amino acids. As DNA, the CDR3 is TGCAGCGTAGGACAAGACTATGGCTACACCTTC. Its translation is CSVGQDYGYTF.

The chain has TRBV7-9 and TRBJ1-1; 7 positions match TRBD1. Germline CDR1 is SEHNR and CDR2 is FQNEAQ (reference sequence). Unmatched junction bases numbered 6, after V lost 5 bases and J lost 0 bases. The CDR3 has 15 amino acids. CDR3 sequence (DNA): TGTGCCAGCAGCCCTAAGGACAGGCTGAACACTGAAGCTTTCTTT. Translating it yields CASSPKDRLNTEAFF.

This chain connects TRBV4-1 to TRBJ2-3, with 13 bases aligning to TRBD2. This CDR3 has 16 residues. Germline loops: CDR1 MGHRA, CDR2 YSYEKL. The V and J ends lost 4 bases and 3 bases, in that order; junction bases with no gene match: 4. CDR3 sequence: CASSRMTSGGTDTQYF. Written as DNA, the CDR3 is TGCGCCAGCAGCCGAATGACTAGCGGGGGGACAGATACGCAGTATTTT.

CDR3 nucleotide sequence: TGTGCCAGCAGCTTACATCAGGGGACAGGCCCCACTGAAGCTTTCTTT. Amino acid sequence: CASSLHQGTGPTEAFF. The chain uses TRBV7-6 and TRBJ1-1; 8 nucleotides line up with TRBD1. V shed 2 bases, J shed 4 bases, and the junction held 9 bases outside the gene matches. The CDR3 consists of 16 residues. Germline CDR1 and CDR2: SGHVS and FNYEAQ.

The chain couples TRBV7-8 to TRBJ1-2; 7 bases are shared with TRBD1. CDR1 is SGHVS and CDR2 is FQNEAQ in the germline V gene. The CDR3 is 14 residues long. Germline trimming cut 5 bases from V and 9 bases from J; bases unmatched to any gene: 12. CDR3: CASSIRQGQPSYTF. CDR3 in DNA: TGTGCCAGCAGCATCCGACAGGGCCAGCCTAGCTACACCTTC.

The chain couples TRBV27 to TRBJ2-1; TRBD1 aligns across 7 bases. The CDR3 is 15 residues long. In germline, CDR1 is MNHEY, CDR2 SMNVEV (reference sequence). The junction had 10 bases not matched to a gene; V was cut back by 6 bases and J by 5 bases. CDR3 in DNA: TGTGCCAGCAGGCCAGGGGGTTTTGGCAACAATGAGCAGTTCTTC. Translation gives CASRPGGFGNNEQFF.

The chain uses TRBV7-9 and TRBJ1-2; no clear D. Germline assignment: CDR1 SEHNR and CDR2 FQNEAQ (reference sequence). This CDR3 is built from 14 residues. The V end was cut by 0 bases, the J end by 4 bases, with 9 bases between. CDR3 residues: CASSLATAAYGYTF. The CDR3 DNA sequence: TGTGCCAGCAGCTTAGCAACAGCAGCCTATGGCTACACCTTC. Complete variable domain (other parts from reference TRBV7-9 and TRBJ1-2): DTGVSQNPRHKITKRGQNVTFRCDPISEHNRLYWYRQTLGQGPEFLTYFQNEAQLEKSRLLSDRFSAERPKGSFSTLEIQRTEQGDSAMYLCASSLATAAYGYTFGSGTRLTVV.

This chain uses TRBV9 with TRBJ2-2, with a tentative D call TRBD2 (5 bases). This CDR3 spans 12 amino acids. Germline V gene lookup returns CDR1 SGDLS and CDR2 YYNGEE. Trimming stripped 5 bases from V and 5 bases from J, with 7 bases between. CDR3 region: CASRRGTGELFF. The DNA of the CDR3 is TGTGCCAGCAGGCGAGGGACCGGGGAGCTGTTTTTT. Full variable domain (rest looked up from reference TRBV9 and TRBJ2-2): DSGVTQTPKHLITATGQRVTLRCSPRSGDLSVYWYQQSLDQGLQFLIQYYNGEERAKGNILERFSAQQFPDLHSELNLSSLELGDSALYFCASRRGTGELFFGEGSRLTVL.

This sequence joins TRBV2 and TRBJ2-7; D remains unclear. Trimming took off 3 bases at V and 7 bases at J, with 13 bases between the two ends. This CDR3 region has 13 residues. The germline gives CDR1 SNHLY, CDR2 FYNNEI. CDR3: CASSEQEGWEQYF. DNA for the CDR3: TGTGCCAGCAGTGAGCAGGAAGGGTGGGAGCAGTACTTC.

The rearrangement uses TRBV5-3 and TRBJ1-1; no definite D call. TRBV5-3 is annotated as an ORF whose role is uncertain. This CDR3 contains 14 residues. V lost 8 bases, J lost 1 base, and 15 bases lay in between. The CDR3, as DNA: TGTGCCAGCAGCCAGTGGTACGGGAACACTGAAGCTTTCTTT. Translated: CASSQWYGNTEAFF.